This T cell receptor delta chain was recovered during a study of Vδ1+ human thymocytes (dated by TCRdb to between 2017 and 2018). For the study in its entirety: As a data resource, the study described the mRNA-level TRG and TRD CDR3 repertoires of highly purified Vdelta1+ thymocytes obtained from young children. Validation of the multiplex-based CDR3 amplicon strategy against 5'RACE-based CDR3 amplicon generation methods had been performed previously. On the study overall, not on this receptor specifically: The authors advised highly purified populations and single-cell validation, since unexpected Vdelta2 sequences could cause misinterpretation of bulk repertoire data. Thymic TRG and TRD repertoires appeared highly polyclonal with Gaussian CDR3 length distributions, unlike oligoclonal peripheral blood repertoires. No clustering by age or sex was observed, so analyses did not stratify donors by these variables. About 20% of thymic TRD sequences were found to be Vdelta2 (and few were Vdelta3) despite high sort purity, in contrast to peripheral blood Vdelta1+ controls. Many TRG clonotypes were found to be shared between donors (up to about 7x10^3), whereas TRD repertoires were found to be essentially private (max roughly 120 shared).

This clone was detected many times. The antigen it binds to is not known. No base quality values were provided; no much bigger clone lies one nucleotide off. This specimen includes other DNA sequences encoding the same CDR3. V is clipped by 5 bases and J by 0 bases, and the sequence between their germline boundaries is 25 bases long. The CDR3 holds 19 amino acids from the cysteine to the phenylalanine. Only the CDR3 region is kept as DNA, spanning 57 bases read in frame from base 1. CDR1 and CDR2 (TSWWSYY, QGS) derive from the germline V gene. Thymic samples were depleted of alphabeta T cells, then CD3+ TCRVdelta1+ TCRVdelta2- thymocytes were FACS-sorted. Sorted Vdelta1+ thymocyte purity ranged from roughly 96% to 99.6%. Thymic specimens were obtained from 8 paediatric patients, aged from 5 days to 15 months, who were undergoing corrective cardiac surgery. After the thymic tissue was dispersed, mononuclear cells were isolated using a Histopaque-1077 density gradient. The staining antibodies were anti-TCRVdelta1 clone TS8.2, anti-TCRVdelta2 clone B6, anti-CD3 clone HIT3a and anti-TCRalphabeta clone IP26.

RNA extraction was carried out with the RNeasy mini kit, and reverse transcription was then done using Superscript III. CDR3 amplicons were generated by multiplex PCR with pooled V-gene forward primers and a constant-region reverse primer carrying Illumina adaptor overhangs. After gel purification, the amplicons were indexed with Nextera index primers during eight to nine additional PCR cycles and then purified using AMPure XP beads. Sequencing of the libraries was done on an Illumina MiSeq using paired-end 250 bp reads, dual indexing and a roughly 20% PhiX spike-in. In the authors' own workflow: FastQC was used to check read quality, and ea-utils fastq-join was used to merge TRG read pairs. IMGT/HighV-QUEST was used to annotate sequences, retaining only productive sequences with an unambiguous V-gene assignment, and each clonotype was defined by an identical CDR3 sequence. Downstream analysis used VDJtools 1.1.1, tcR 2.2.3, Treemap and vegan Shannon diversity in R 3.4.4. Public reads were reanalyzed in TCRdb with CATT, and rows carrying the same DNA were merged afterwards. In this record, the V and J calls reflect TCRdb's handling and not the investigators' own analysis. Within this sample are roughly 25,000 delta-chain clones, with about 29% of them counted one time only. The top ten constitute roughly 1.6% of the sample.

Sequencing was carried out using Vdelta1+ gamma-delta thymocytes from the thymus. The sample's cell subset or site label, decoded: FACS-sorted CD3+ TCRalphabeta- TCRVdelta1+ TCRVdelta2- thymocytes. The sequence is built from TRDV1 and TRDJ1; TRDD3 is a possible D gene, resting on 6 matching bases. The clonotype comes from a boy under three years old who had congenital heart surgery. The CDR3 in this case is CALGKDGLRWLGYTDKLIF. The nucleotide sequence is given as TGTGCTCTTGGGAAGGATGGCCTACGTTGGCTGGGGTACACCGATAAACTCATCTTT.